One TCR beta chain is described in this entry. The antigen remains unidentified. The data are from a study of blood T cells in healthy people across ages. Germline V gene sequence: CDR1 MDHEN, CDR2 SYDVKM. Deletions cut 8 bases from V and 2 bases from J, with 6 bases between. The CDR3 loop spans 11 amino acids. Alongside a J-beta primer mix, a sample-barcoded 5' primer served in a second PCR lasting about 7 to 11 cycles. One entry per CDR3 protein results from TCRdb running MiXCR on the 5' RACE reads. The sample has about 680,000 distinct CDR3 sequences, 49% seen once; the top ten hold under 35%. Overall study findings and caveats: Diversity estimated from one million T cells was considered an underestimate.

The chain uses TRBV28 and TRBJ1-2; no clear D. This TCR was recovered from a woman in her sixties or seventies in good health. Specimen: blood. In DNA, the CDR3 is TGTGCCAGCGGAGGAAACTATGGCTACACCTTC. Translated: CASGGNYGYTF.